The rows below give T cell receptor beta chains drawn from one sample of a study of identifying expanded T cells in peripheral blood. Profiled with immunoSEQ multiplex PCR; TCRdb holds only in-frame clones, not every one. This sample has approximately 91,000 clones; around 88% occur once, and the top ten carry roughly 4.2%. Sequencing was carried out using blood. The receptor set was obtained from a person aged 18 to 69 in good health. Both conserved end residues are part of each CDR3. The D gene is left open where the match is weak. Not all rows give a size; the values are once, few, many and, for expanded clones, a class.

d_gene	abundance	v_gene	j_gene	CDR3nt	CDR3aa
.	.	TRBV28	TRBJ1-2	TGTGCCAGCAGGGAGGACGAACCCGTTAACTATGGCTACACCTTC	CASREDEPVNYGYTF
TRBD2	.	TRBV5-1	TRBJ2-7	TGCGCCAGCAGCCCGGGAGGGTTCGGCTCCTACGAGCAGTACTTC	CASSPGGFGSYEQYF
.	.	TRBV6-4	TRBJ1-1	TGTGCCAGCAGCTCGACGGGGCTCGGCACTGAAGCTTTCTTT	CASSSTGLGTEAFF
TRBD1	.	TRBV29-1	TRBJ1-1	TGCAGCGTTCGAGGGGGCACCGACACTGAAGCTTTCTTT	CSVRGGTDTEAFF
.	.	TRBV28	TRBJ1-4	TGTGCCAGCAGTTTTGGAGGAAACCCTGCAACTAATGAAAAACTGTTTTTT	CASSFGGNPATNEKLFF
.	.	TRBV28	TRBJ2-5	TGTGCCAGCACTGGGACATACCAAGAGACCCAGTACTTC	CASTGTYQETQYF
.	.	TRBV7-9	TRBJ1-2	TGTGCCAGCAGCCTCGGACAGATCTATGGCTACACCTTC	CASSLGQIYGYTF
TRBD2	once	TRBV5-1	TRBJ2-1	TGCGCCAGCAGCTTGTTCGGGGGGAGCTCCTACAATGAGCAGTTCTTC	CASSLFGGSSYNEQFF
.	.	TRBV7-9	TRBJ1-1	TGTGCCAGCAGCTTTGGGGAGACGATAAAAGCTTTCTTT	CASSFGETIKAFF
.	.	TRBV20-1	TRBJ2-1	TGCAGTGCTACTCGCCCTAGTGAGCAGTTCTTC	CSATRPSEQFF
TRBD2	.	TRBV6-4	TRBJ2-3	TGTGCCAGCAGTGCGGTAGCGGGGGGGCCAGATACGCAGTATTTT	CASSAVAGGPDTQYF
TRBD1	.	TRBV10-3	TRBJ1-1	TGTGCCACCGTACTGGGACAGGGGGGAGGTGAAGCTTTCTTT	CATVLGQGGGEAFF
.	.	TRBV20-1	TRBJ2-7	TGCAGGGCGGGATCCCTCTACGAGCAGTACTTC	CRAGSLYEQYF
.	.	TRBV12-5	TRBJ2-1	TGTGCTAGTGGTTTGCAGGGCAATGAGCAGTTCTTC	CASGLQGNEQFF
.	.	TRBV7-9	TRBJ2-5	TGTGCCAGCAGCTTAGATGGCCCGGAGGACCGAGAGACCCAGTACTTC	CASSLDGPEDRETQYF
TRBD1	.	TRBV6-5	TRBJ1-5	TGTGCCAGCAGTGGCGGGACAGGGGGTCAGCCCCAGCATTTT	CASSGGTGGQPQHF
.	.	TRBV28	TRBJ1-6	TGTGCCAGCAGTCACCGTCCGGGACAAGGCCCTTCACCCCTCCACTTT	CASSHRPGQGPSPLHF
TRBD1	.	TRBV10-3	TRBJ2-1	TGTGCCATCAGACCGACAGGGGACTACAATGAGCAGTTCTTC	CAIRPTGDYNEQFF
.	.	TRBV12-2	TRBJ2-1	TGTGCAAGTCGCTTAGCGCGTCGGAATGAGCAGTTCTTC	CASRLARRNEQFF
.	.	TRBV28	TRBJ1-2	TGTGCCAGCAATCAAATGAAGGGAGGCTACACCTTC	CASNQMKGGYTF
TRBD2	.	TRBV7-9	TRBJ2-3	TGTGCCAGCAGATTTAGCGGGAGCGGAGATACGCAGTATTTT	CASRFSGSGDTQYF
.	.	TRBV10-3	TRBJ2-7	TGTGCCATCAGTGAGTCAGCGGGACAGCAAGACTTC	CAISESAGQQDF
.	.	TRBV7-2	TRBJ2-5	TGTGCCAGCAGCTTAGGAACGGTGGAGACCCAGTACTTC	CASSLGTVETQYF
.	once	TRBV18	TRBJ2-1	TGTGCCAGCTCACCACGGGAATACAGGACCAATGAGCAGTTCTTC	CASSPREYRTNEQFF
TRBD2	.	TRBV10-3	TRBJ2-1	TGTGCCATCAGTGAACTAGCGGGGGGGCCGGTTGAGCAGTTCTTC	CAISELAGGPVEQFF